Listed here are 29 T cell receptor beta chains from one sample, sequenced in a study of siplizumab effects on memory and regulatory T cells. The method was immunoSEQ multiplex PCR; TCRdb's version includes in-frame clones alone and lacks a portion of them. This sample has about 100,000 clones, with around 93% found just once. Sequencing was done on a sample of non-Treg CD4+ T cells sorted from blood. Receptors originate from a human donor in good health.

This clone has only one observation. The chain carries TRBV7-8 and TRBJ1-1, with 9 bases that match TRBD1. Losses at the gene ends were 3 bases for V and 6 bases for J; bases not matched to a gene: 5. CDR1 is SGHVS and CDR2 is FQNEAQ in the germline V gene. This CDR3 is 14 amino acids long. The CDR3 sequence is CASSLGQGGSEAFF. In nucleotides, the CDR3 is TGTGCCAGCAGCTTGGGACAGGGTGGCTCTGAAGCTTTCTTT. The variable domain in full, with the rest retrieved from reference TRBV7-8 and TRBJ1-1, is GAGVSQSPRYKVAKRGQDVALRCDPISGHVSLFWYQQALGQGPEFLTYFQNEAQLDKSGLPSDRFFAERPEGSVSTLKIQRTQQEDSAVYLCASSLGQGGSEAFFGQGTRLTVV.

The chain uses TRBV6-5 and TRBJ1-3; tentatively, D is TRBD1 (5 bases). The germline CDR1 and CDR2 sequences are MNHEY and SVGAGI. The germline V and J ends were trimmed by 7 bases and 0 bases, with 13 bases remaining between them. The CDR3 has 15 amino acids. The CDR3 DNA sequence: TGTGCCAGCACCGACAGCTTGAGCTCTGGAAACACCATATATTTT. Encoded protein: CASTDSLSSGNTIYF.

V gene TRBV28 combines with J gene TRBJ2-4, with a tentative D call TRBD1 (5 bases). The germline V gene has CDR1 MDHEN and CDR2 SYDVKM. Deletions cut 5 bases from V and 3 bases from J, with 14 bases between. The CDR3 consists of 15 residues. DNA for the CDR3: TGTGCCAGCAGTCCTAAGGACAAACACAAAAACATTCAGTACTTC. Encoded protein: CASSPKDKHKNIQYF.

This clone was picked up one time. The chain employs TRBV2 and TRBJ1-2; 8 bases map to TRBD1. V shed 4 bases, J shed 6 bases, and the junction held 1 base outside the gene matches. Germline assignment: CDR1 SNHLY and CDR2 FYNNEI. CDR3 length equals 12 residues. CDR3 loop: CASSGTGNGYTF. The CDR3 coding sequence is TGTGCCAGCAGTGGGACAGGGAATGGCTACACCTTC.

This clone was seen a single time. The gene calls are TRBV11-2 and TRBJ1-1; TRBD1 matches at 10 bases. The CDR3 runs 15 residues. J lost 5 bases, V lost 5 bases, and 8 bases had no gene match. Germline CDR1 reads SGHAT; CDR2 reads FQNNGV. CDR3 bases: TGTGCCAGCAGCCCAGCCGGGACAGGGGAGACTGAAGCTTTCTTT. Encoded protein: CASSPAGTGETEAFF.

The chain combines TRBV5-8 with TRBJ2-7, with D uncertain. This CDR3 has 14 amino acids. Germline V CDR1 and CDR2: SGHTS, YDEGEE. Trimming removed 4 bases from V and 2 bases from J, with 13 bases in between. CDR3 in amino acids: CASSPIPQAYEQYF. CDR3 nucleotide sequence: TGTGCCAGCAGCCCCATACCGCAAGCCTACGAGCAGTACTTC.

This clone was picked up one time. The rearrangement links TRBV10-1 to TRBJ2-1, with TRBD2 matching 7 bases. This CDR3 is built from 13 residues. Germline V gene sequence: CDR1 WNHNN, CDR2 SYGVQD (reference sequence). Losses at the gene ends were 6 bases for V and 14 bases for J; bases not matched to a gene: 13. The DNA of the CDR3 is TGCGCCAGCAGCGCAGGACTAGATGGGGTTAAGTTCTTC. Translation: CASSAGLDGVKFF.

The rearrangement uses TRBV19 and TRBJ1-5, with no clear D. This CDR3 has 13 amino acids. Looked up from germline, CDR1 is LNHDA and CDR2 is SQIVND (reference sequence). Trimming left V 3 bases short and J 5 bases short, with 8 bases between. The CDR3 is CASSIYWDQPQHF. The CDR3 DNA is TGTGCCAGTAGTATCTACTGGGATCAGCCCCAGCATTTT.

The chain joins TRBV7-9 to TRBJ1-1; D unresolved. The V end was cut by 1 base, the J end by 0 bases, with 12 bases between. CDR1 and CDR2 (germline): SEHNR, FQNEAQ (reference sequence). This CDR3 is built from 16 residues. CDR3 residues: CASSLVGRQMNTEAFF. The CDR3 DNA reads as TGTGCCAGCAGCTTAGTGGGCAGACAAATGAACACTGAAGCTTTCTTT.

This clone turned up a few times. The gene calls are TRBV7-3 and TRBJ1-1; 9 bases are a match to TRBD1. After removal of 4 bases from V and 5 bases from J, the junction contained 8 bases not matched to a gene. The CDR3 has 15 residues. CDR1 is SGHTA, CDR2 FQGTGA, per germline. CDR3 amino acids: CASSSPGQGLTEAFF. CDR3 in DNA: TGTGCCAGCAGCTCACCGGGACAGGGACTGACTGAAGCTTTCTTT.

The CDR3 is CASSVDSSYNEQFF. DNA for the CDR3: TGCGCCAGCAGCGTTGACAGCTCCTACAATGAGCAGTTCTTC. V and J are TRBV5-1 and TRBJ2-1; a possible D gene is TRBD1 (5 bases). The CDR3 has 14 amino acids. V lost 4 bases and J 0 bases, leaving 8 bases between the germline ends. CDR1 is SGHRS, CDR2 YFSETQ, per germline.

This clone turned up a few times. The chain couples TRBV15 to TRBJ1-1; tentatively, D is TRBD1 (6 bases). There are 16 residues in the CDR3. Germline V gene data show CDR1 as LNHNV and CDR2 as YYDKDF (reference sequence). The germline V and J ends were trimmed by 7 bases and 6 bases, with 24 bases remaining between them. CDR3 nucleotide sequence: TGTGCCACCACCCGAAGGGGATCGCGGGCAGGGGCTGAAGCTTTCTTT. Translated, it gives CATTRRGSRAGAEAFF.

The V call is TRBV28, the J call TRBJ1-2; weak D call: TRBD1 (6 bases). The CDR3 runs to 17 residues. Germline V gene sequence: CDR1 MDHEN, CDR2 SYDVKM. V was shortened by 4 bases and J by 3 bases, with 21 bases between the two germline ends. The CDR3 region is CASSYPVLGGADYGYTF. CDR3 DNA sequence: TGTGCCAGCAGTTACCCTGTTCTCGGGGGCGCGGACTATGGCTACACCTTC.

For the CDR3, the DNA is TGTGCCAGCGGCCGTGGGACGCTTGGAAACACCATATATTTT. This gives the protein CASGRGTLGNTIYF. The rearrangement joins TRBV9 to TRBJ1-3, with a tentative D call TRBD1 (5 bases). From germline, CDR1 is SGDLS and CDR2 YYNGEE. V gave up 7 bases and J gave up 3 bases, with 14 bases separating them. This CDR3 is 14 amino acids long.

This clone was detected only once. This chain joins TRBV9 and TRBJ2-1, with no clear D. Trimming removed 4 bases from V and 10 bases from J, with 15 bases in between. CDR1 and CDR2 (germline): SGDLS, YYNGEE. This CDR3 comprises 13 residues. CDR3 nucleotide sequence: TGTGCCAGCAGCTTCTCGGTCCGAGCGGAGCAGTTCTTC. It encodes CASSFSVRAEQFF.

The genes are TRBV21-1 and TRBJ2-1; the listed D gene, TRBD2, was not tested against the DNA. TRBV21-1 is a pseudogene segment. This CDR3 spans 17 amino acids. The CDR3 loop reads CASSRGTSGSSYNEQFF. DNA of the CDR3: TGTGCCAGCAGCCGGGGGACTAGCGGGAGCTCCTACAATGAGCAGTTCTTC.

The CDR3 nucleotides are TGTGCCAGCAGCCGAATCGGGGGGGGGAATGAAAAACTGTTTTTT. Its protein is CASSRIGGGNEKLFF. V is TRBV7-6 and J is TRBJ1-4, with D possibly TRBD1 on 5 matching bases. Trimming removed 5 bases at V and 5 bases at J, with 15 bases between. CDR1 SGHVS and CDR2 FNYEAQ come from the germline V gene. CDR3 size: 15 residues.

The V call is TRBV5-6, the J call TRBJ2-5; 9 positions agree with TRBD1. The CDR3 sequence is 14 residues long. Germline V gene sequence: CDR1 SGHDT, CDR2 YYEEEE. Trimming at V came to 4 bases and at J to 4 bases, leaving 5 bases not matched to a gene. Here the CDR3 DNA reads TGTGCCAGCAGCCGGACAGGGGCGGGAGAGACCCAGTACTTC. Translated, it gives CASSRTGAGETQYF.

This chain connects TRBV6-1 to TRBJ2-3, with no clear D. V was clipped by 3 bases and J by 4 bases, with 5 bases between them. Germline CDR1 and CDR2: MNHNS and SASEGT. This CDR3 contains 12 residues. The CDR3 nucleotides read TGTGCCAGCAGTGATGCCGCAGATACGCAGTATTTT. Its protein is CASSDAADTQYF.

The chain couples TRBV19 to TRBJ1-2, with D tentatively TRBD1 (5 bases). Per germline, CDR1 LNHDA and CDR2 SQIVND (reference sequence). V was pared by 6 bases and J by 3 bases, with 17 bases between. The CDR3 is made up of 15 amino acids. CDR3 nucleotide sequence: TGTGCCAGTAGGGCTGGGACGGCGGTCGACTATGGCTACACCTTC. Its translation: CASRAGTAVDYGYTF.

The chain has TRBV7-9 and TRBJ1-1, with a possible D match to TRBD1 (5 bases). V was shortened by 2 bases and J by 9 bases, with 10 bases between the two germline ends. CDR1 and CDR2 (germline): SEHNR, FQNEAQ (reference sequence). The CDR3 covers 12 residues. CDR3 region: CASSLPGGKAFF. The CDR3 DNA reads TGTGCCAGCAGCTTACCCGGGGGAAAAGCTTTCTTT.

The chain carries TRBV6-1 and TRBJ1-2; possible D gene TRBD1, 6 bases. The CDR3 sequence is 13 residues long. Germline lookup yields CDR1 MNHNS and CDR2 SASEGT. V was cut by 4 bases and J by 0 bases, with 6 bases left in between. DNA of the CDR3: TGTGCCAGCAGTGGGGGGCCTAACTATGGCTACACCTTC. Translation gives CASSGGPNYGYTF.

The chain couples TRBV7-3 to TRBJ2-5; tentative D call: TRBD2 (5 bases). Germline V gives CDR1 SGHTA, CDR2 FQGTGA. Trimming cost V 5 bases and J 5 bases, with 21 bases left between them. The CDR3 sequence is 16 residues long. In nucleotides, the CDR3 is TGTGCCAGCAGCCGAACCGGGGTAGGGCTGGGCGAGACCCAGTACTTC. Translated: CASSRTGVGLGETQYF.

The chain joins TRBV2 to TRBJ2-1; 8 bases fit TRBD1. The CDR3 spans 13 residues. The V gene's germline CDR1 is SNHLY and CDR2 FYNNEI. V shed 7 bases and J 7 bases; nucleotides not matched to a gene: 6. CDR3 residues: CASTGTGANEQFF. CDR3 nucleotide sequence: TGTGCCAGCACTGGGACAGGTGCAAATGAGCAGTTCTTC.

The V gene is TRBV27, the J gene TRBJ2-1; 7 nucleotides align to TRBD1. The ends lost 6 bases at V and 0 bases at J; junction bases unmatched: 8. Germline V lookup: CDR1 MNHEY, CDR2 SMNVEV (reference sequence). The CDR3 is 16 residues long. CDR3 loop: CASRRTRDSSYNEQFF. The CDR3 bases are TGTGCCAGCAGGCGCACCCGGGACAGCTCCTACAATGAGCAGTTCTTC.

The chain employs TRBV28 and TRBJ2-7, with 11 bases that match TRBD2. The CDR3 is made up of 14 amino acids. Germline assignment: CDR1 MDHEN and CDR2 SYDVKM. V was clipped by 6 bases and J by 4 bases; unmatched bases: 5. Here the CDR3 DNA reads TGTGCCAGCAGGGCTAGCGGGAGGTCGTACGAGCAGTACTTC. As protein: CASRASGRSYEQYF. Combining the CDR3 with reference TRBV28 and TRBJ2-7 gives the whole variable domain DVKVTQSSRYLVKRTGEKVFLECVQDMDHENMFWYRQDPGLGLRLIYFSYDVKMKEKGDIPEGYSVSREKKERFSLILESASTNQTSMYLCASRASGRSYEQYFGPGTRLTVT.

This clone was recorded only once. The genes are TRBV19 and TRBJ1-1; TRBD1 matches 7 bases. CDR1 is LNHDA, CDR2 SQIVND, per germline (reference sequence). V shed 10 bases and J 1 base; nucleotides not matched to a gene: 6. This CDR3 has 13 amino acids. The CDR3 sequence is CATTGQTNTEAFF. The CDR3 DNA is TGTGCCACCACGGGACAGACGAACACTGAAGCTTTCTTT.

The V and J genes are TRBV7-2 and TRBJ2-5; 9 bases are a match to TRBD2. J lost 4 bases, V lost 4 bases, and 4 bases had no gene match. Per germline, CDR1 SGHTA and CDR2 FQGNSA. The CDR3 spans 14 residues. This chain's CDR3 is CASSSGLATETQYF. DNA for the CDR3: TGTGCCAGCAGCTCCGGACTAGCGACAGAGACCCAGTACTTC.

The chain is built from TRBV6-5 and TRBJ1-2, with D tentatively TRBD1 (5 bases). CDR3 length: 14 amino acids. Germline CDR1 is MNHEY and CDR2 is SVGAGI. Trimming took off 0 bases at V and 4 bases at J, with 9 bases between the two ends. This CDR3 is CASSYSGTSYGYTF. CDR3 DNA: TGTGCCAGCAGTTACTCGGGGACCAGCTATGGCTACACCTTC.